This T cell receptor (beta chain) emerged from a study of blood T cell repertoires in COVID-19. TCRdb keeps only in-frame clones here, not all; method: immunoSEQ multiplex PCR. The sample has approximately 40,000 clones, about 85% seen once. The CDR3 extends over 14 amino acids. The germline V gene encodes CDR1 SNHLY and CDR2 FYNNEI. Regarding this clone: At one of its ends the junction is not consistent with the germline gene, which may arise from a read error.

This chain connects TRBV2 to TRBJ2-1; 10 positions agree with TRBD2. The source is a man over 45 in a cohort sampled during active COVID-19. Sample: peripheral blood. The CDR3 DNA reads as TGTGCCAGCAGGGAAGGACTAGCGGAGGGGGAGCAGTTCTTC. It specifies CASREGLAEGEQFF. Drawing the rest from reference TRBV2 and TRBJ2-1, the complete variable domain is EPEVTQTPSHQVTQMGQEVILRCVPISNHLYFYWYRQILGQKVEFLVSFYNNEISEKSEIFDDQFSVERPDGSNFTLKIRSTKLEDSAMYFCASREGLAEGEQFFGPGTRLTVL.